Shown below are 15 T cell receptor beta chains from a single sample sequenced in a study of blood T cell repertoires in COVID-19. Some clones are missing from TCRdb's copy, which holds only in-frame ones; the method was immunoSEQ multiplex PCR. The sample yields about 130,000 clones, 85% to 90% seen once. Sequenced input: peripheral blood. The receptors derive from an elderly woman with acute or convalescent COVID-19.

This rearrangement joins TRBV20-1 to TRBJ1-5, with 9 bases lining up with TRBD1. Germline V lookup: CDR1 DFQATT, CDR2 SNEGSKA (reference sequence). J gave up 7 bases and V 3 bases, and 10 bases lay outside the gene matches. The CDR3 is 15 amino acids. CDR3 sequence reads: CSASPGQGVWQPQHF. CDR3 nucleotides: TGCAGTGCTAGTCCGGGACAGGGAGTCTGGCAGCCCCAGCATTTT.

The genes are TRBV6-6 and TRBJ1-5; D is perhaps TRBD1 (5 bases). This CDR3 spans 14 amino acids. Looked up from germline, CDR1 is MNHNY and CDR2 is SVGAGI (reference sequence). The ends were cut back, 2 bases at V and 7 bases at J, with 12 bases in the middle. The CDR3, as DNA: TGTGCCAGCAGTTACGGGGGGACGGGCCAGCCCCAGCATTTT. This codes for CASSYGGTGQPQHF.

This clone was counted between two and nine times. The CDR3 region has the DNA TGTGCCAGCAGCCCCTACCGGGACAGGTTTAATTCACCCCTCCACTTT. This sequence encodes CASSPYRDRFNSPLHF. This chain connects TRBV7-9 to TRBJ1-6; 8 bases fit TRBD1. CDR3 size: 16 residues. Per the germline V gene, CDR1 is SEHNR and CDR2 is FQNEAQ (reference sequence). The V gene end was trimmed by 5 bases and the J gene end by 6 bases; junction bases not matched to a gene: 9. Supplemented by reference TRBV7-9 and TRBJ1-6, the full variable domain reads DTGVSQNPRHKITKRGQNVTFRCDPISEHNRLYWYRQTLGQGPEFLTYFQNEAQLEKSRLLSDRFSAERPKGSFSTLEIQRTEQGDSAMYLCASSPYRDRFNSPLHFGNGTRLTVT.

The rearrangement links TRBV28 to TRBJ1-2; possible D gene TRBD1, 5 bases. V lost 8 bases and J lost 4, with 11 bases in between. Germline CDR1 MDHEN, CDR2 SYDVKM. The CDR3 has 12 residues. The CDR3 region is CASGGTGYGYTF. CDR3 nucleotides: TGTGCCAGCGGGGGGACTGGCTATGGCTACACCTTC.

In its sample, this clone was seen once. The genes are TRBV11-2 and TRBJ1-3, with D possibly TRBD1 on 6 matching bases. The ends were cut back, 2 bases at V and 2 bases at J, with 19 bases in the middle. This CDR3 is 18 amino acids long. The germline V gene encodes CDR1 SGHAT and CDR2 FQNNGV. In DNA, the CDR3 is TGTGCCAGCAGCTTAAGGGCGGCTACAGGGCCGGCTGGAAACACCATATATTTT. Protein product: CASSLRAATGPAGNTIYF.

CDR3 in amino acids: CASSLGRETGELFF. The CDR3 DNA follows: TGTGCCAGCAGCTTAGGCAGGGAAACCGGGGAGCTGTTTTTT. This sequence joins TRBV7-9 and TRBJ2-2, with D possibly being TRBD1 (5 bases). The CDR3 length is 14 residues. The germline gives CDR1 SEHNR, CDR2 FQNEAQ (reference sequence). Trimming removed 1 base from V and 5 bases from J, with 8 bases in between. Full variable domain (outside the CDR3, taken from reference TRBV7-9 and TRBJ2-2): DTGVSQNPRHKITKRGQNVTFRCDPISEHNRLYWYRQTLGQGPEFLTYFQNEAQLEKSRLLSDRFSAERPKGSFSTLEIQRTEQGDSAMYLCASSLGRETGELFFGEGSRLTVL.

This clone was recorded once. The genes are TRBV7-8 and TRBJ1-2, with D possibly being TRBD1 (5 bases). Germline assignment: CDR1 SGHVS and CDR2 FQNEAQ. V was shortened by 5 bases and J by 0 bases, with 13 bases between the two germline ends. This CDR3 contains 15 residues. DNA for the CDR3: TGTGCCAGCAGCCCAACAGGCTCAGCTAACTATGGCTACACCTTC. It encodes CASSPTGSANYGYTF.

V and J are TRBV2 and TRBJ1-2, with D possibly TRBD1 on 6 matching bases. Germline V lookup: CDR1 SNHLY, CDR2 FYNNEI. The CDR3 is made up of 16 amino acids. V was trimmed by 1 base and J by 8 bases, leaving 20 bases between them. This chain's CDR3 is CASSEVRQDGLEGYTF. CDR3 sequence (DNA): TGTGCCAGCAGTGAAGTCAGACAGGACGGCCTGGAGGGCTACACCTTC.

The chain carries TRBV2 and TRBJ2-1; 10 bases are shared with TRBD1. J was trimmed by 7 bases and V by 6 bases; bases with no gene match: 6. The V gene's germline CDR1 is SNHLY and CDR2 FYNNEI. The CDR3 has 14 amino acids. CDR3 sequence reads: CASSSGTGANEQFF. DNA for the CDR3: TGTGCCAGCAGCTCGGGGACAGGGGCAAATGAGCAGTTCTTC.

This chain links TRBV2 with TRBJ1-2, with 11 nucleotides matching TRBD1. The germline V gene encodes CDR1 SNHLY and CDR2 FYNNEI. Unmatched junction bases numbered 14, after V lost 8 bases and J lost 6 bases. The CDR3 consists of 16 residues. CDR3 amino acids: CASPLTPGQGVHGYTF. The CDR3 DNA reads TGTGCCAGCCCCCTAACGCCGGGACAGGGGGTTCATGGCTACACCTTC.

This clone appeared once. The chain employs TRBV7-9 and TRBJ2-7; 9 bases match TRBD1. The CDR3 is made up of 15 amino acids. Germline V gives CDR1 SEHNR, CDR2 FQNEAQ (reference sequence). V trimming: 5 bases; J trimming: 5 bases; junction bases outside the gene matches: 10. CDR3: CASSPRTGTGNEQYV. DNA of the CDR3: TGTGCCAGCAGCCCCCGGACCGGGACAGGGAACGAGCAGTACGTC.

A remark on this clone: At one end the junction does not follow the germline gene, possibly because of a read error. The chain couples TRBV7-7 to TRBJ2-1; 10 bases match TRBD2. The CDR3 length is 16 residues. Germline CDR1 is SSHAT and CDR2 is FNYEAQ (reference sequence). The CDR3 sequence: CASSSSTKREGNEQFF. The CDR3 DNA is TGTGCTAGCAGCAGCAGTACCAAGCGGGAGGGGAATGAGCAGTTCTTC.

This chain connects TRBV24-1 to TRBJ2-3, with 8 bases that match TRBD2. Trimming removed 0 bases from V and 3 bases from J; junction bases left unmatched: 4. Germline V gives CDR1 KGHDR, CDR2 SFDVKD. CDR3 length equals 16 residues. CDR3 DNA: TGTGCCACCAGTGATTTGGGACTAGCTTATACAGATACGCAGTATTTT. This sequence encodes CATSDLGLAYTDTQYF.

J is TRBJ2-2 and V is TRBV19; 8 bases fit TRBD2. The CDR3 length is 16 residues. The V gene's germline CDR1 is LNHDA and CDR2 SQIVND (reference sequence). V was clipped by 2 bases and J by 6 bases; unmatched bases: 8. The CDR3 loop is CASSIFPGGAAGELFF. The DNA for the CDR3 is TGTGCCAGTAGTATATTCCCCGGGGGGGCCGCCGGGGAGCTGTTTTTT.

In this sample, this clone turned up a few times. The CDR3 region has the DNA TGTGCCACCAGTGAGTCCGGGTCGGTCTATGGCTACACCTTC. Amino acids: CATSESGSVYGYTF. The chain carries TRBV24-1 and TRBJ1-2, with D uncertain. The CDR3 has 14 amino acids. CDR1 is KGHDR, CDR2 SFDVKD, per germline. Trimming took off 4 bases at V and 4 bases at J, with 12 bases between the two ends.